This T cell receptor beta chain stems from a study of T cell responses to AZD1222 COVID-19 vaccine. Across the study: Some second doses came at about 4 weeks and others at about 12 weeks; these were pooled. The study, taken as a whole, reports: The reported proportion of spike-specific TCRs targeting unmutated variant regions was nearly half.

Trimming removed 7 bases from V and 3 bases from J, with 16 bases in between. From germline, CDR1 is LNHDA and CDR2 SQIVND (reference sequence). This CDR3 has 15 residues. Profiling relied on immunoSEQ multiplex PCR, and the TCRdb table lists in-frame clones only, not all of them. The sample contains 150,000 to 200,000 clones, approximately 93% of which appear only once. Comment on this clone: Its antigen is unidentified.

This sequence joins TRBV19 and TRBJ1-3; the D gene is possibly TRBD1 (5 bases). The sequence derives from an adult in good health. The sequencing used peripheral blood, collected on day 0 of AZD1222 vaccination. The CDR3 reads CASKWGQESGNTIYF. The CDR3 DNA reads TGTGCCAGTAAGTGGGGCCAGGAGAGTGGAAACACCATATATTTT.